Included here is one TCR beta chain sequence, with context. This specimen belongs to a study of cytotoxic CD8 clonotypes in ibrutinib-treated CLL. Sequencing was performed with immunoSEQ multiplex PCR; in TCRdb, only in-frame clones are kept and a portion is missing. Of about 140,000 clones listed, approximately 90% are singletons. Germline assignment: CDR1 MNHEY and CDR2 SVGAGI. V shed 5 bases and J shed 5 bases, with 10 bases lying between them. This CDR3 has 13 residues. Specimen: PBMCs, collected after 12 months of ibrutinib treatment. V and J are TRBV6-5 and TRBJ1-5; D gene ambiguous. This clonotype was sampled from a human donor with chronic lymphocytic leukemia. For the CDR3, the DNA is TGTGCCAGCAGTAAACGACAATATCAGCCCCAGCATTTT. This encodes CASSKRQYQPQHF.